The 23 T cell receptor beta chains in this list originate from one sample, sequenced in a study of blood T cell repertoires in COVID-19. Using immunoSEQ multiplex PCR, the repertoire was profiled, and TCRdb retains in-frame clones only, with some absent. The sample consists of roughly 260,000 clones, 91% of them appearing once. Input material: peripheral blood. The source is a person aged 18-30 years with COVID-19, enrolled during active disease.

This chain connects TRBV9 to TRBJ2-7; TRBD1 is a possible D gene (6 bases). The CDR3 is 14 residues long. Germline CDR1 is SGDLS and CDR2 is YYNGEE. Trimming removed 4 bases from V and 2 bases from J, with 13 bases in between. The DNA of the CDR3 is TGTGCCAGCAGCCCGTACAGGGAGCCCTACGAGCAGTACTTC. Its protein product is CASSPYREPYEQYF.

This chain links TRBV6-5 with TRBJ2-1; D may be TRBD2 (5 bases). Deletions cut 11 bases from V and 8 bases from J, with 25 bases between. The CDR3 is made up of 15 amino acids. Germline CDR1 is MNHEY and CDR2 is SVGAGI. This chain's CDR3 is CAGGWGSAGGDEQFF. CDR3 in DNA: TGTGCCGGAGGATGGGGTTCAGCAGGCGGCGATGAGCAGTTCTTC.

In DNA, the CDR3 is TGCAGCGTTGAAGGTGTAGCGGGGGCCAACGTCCTGACTTTC. It encodes CSVEGVAGANVLTF. V is TRBV29-1 and J is TRBJ2-6; maybe TRBD2 (5 bases). Germline assignment: CDR1 SQVTM and CDR2 ANQGSEA. The CDR3 extends over 14 amino acids. Trimming removed 1 base at V and 4 bases at J, with 8 bases between.

The J gene is TRBJ2-3, the V gene TRBV28; 11 nucleotides line up with TRBD2. The junction had 20 bases not matched to a gene; V was cut back by 7 bases and J by 2 bases. Germline V gives CDR1 MDHEN, CDR2 SYDVKM. The CDR3 covers 20 residues. The CDR3 spells CASIPLPLAGGSPYTDTQYF. DNA for the CDR3: TGTGCCAGCATCCCCCTCCCCTTAGCGGGAGGGAGTCCTTACACAGATACGCAGTATTTT.

The chain has TRBV7-9 and TRBJ1-6; no firm D call. The germline V and J ends were trimmed by 1 base and 4 bases, with 8 bases remaining between them. The CDR3 length is 15 residues. Germline CDR1 and CDR2: SEHNR and FQNEAQ (reference sequence). The CDR3 region is CASSLVSGYNSPLHF. The CDR3 DNA reads TGTGCCAGCAGCTTAGTATCGGGGTATAATTCACCCCTCCACTTT.

In the case of this clone: This CDR3 is also generated by other DNA sequences in the sample. The V gene is TRBV11-2, the J gene TRBJ1-3, with D perhaps matching TRBD1 (5 bases). Germline V gene sequence: CDR1 SGHAT, CDR2 FQNNGV. V dropped 1 base and J dropped 4 bases, with 8 bases sitting between them. The CDR3 loop spans 14 amino acids. CDR3 DNA: TGTGCCAGCAGCTTAGGTGGGGCGGGAAACACCATATATTTT. Translation: CASSLGGAGNTIYF.

This clone was picked up a small number of times. V gene TRBV5-5 combines with J gene TRBJ1-6; D not resolved. V was pared by 4 bases and J by 12 bases, with 20 bases between. CDR3 length equals 15 residues. Per the germline V gene, CDR1 is SGHKS and CDR2 is YYEKEE (reference sequence). CDR3: CASSPETLPFRPLHF. The CDR3 coding sequence is TGTGCCAGCAGCCCCGAGACACTCCCGTTTAGACCCCTCCACTTT.

The V gene is TRBV12-3 or TRBV12-4, the J gene TRBJ2-7; no definite D call. The CDR3 sequence is 12 residues long. With 3 bases removed from V and 3 bases from J, the gap between germline ends came to 6 bases. The CDR3 spells CASSFRVYEQYF. In nucleotides, the CDR3 is TGTGCCAGCAGTTTTAGAGTCTACGAGCAGTACTTC.

The chain couples TRBV5-5 to TRBJ2-7, with 9 bases that match TRBD1. Trimming cost V 1 base and J 2 bases; bases outside gene matches: 7. CDR3 length: 16 amino acids. Per the germline V gene, CDR1 is SGHKS and CDR2 is YYEKEE (reference sequence). This CDR3 is CASSLSPGTGTYEQYF. As DNA, the CDR3 is TGTGCCAGCAGCTTGAGTCCCGGGACAGGGACCTACGAGCAGTACTTC.

The J gene is TRBJ2-1, the V gene TRBV5-1, with D maybe TRBD1 (6 bases). Germline V CDR1 and CDR2: SGHRS, YFSETQ. Trimming took 4 bases from V and 2 from J, leaving 19 bases between them. The CDR3 length is 17 residues. The CDR3 sequence is CASSPHGGAATYNEQFF. CDR3 coding DNA: TGCGCCAGCAGCCCGCATGGGGGCGCCGCCACCTACAATGAGCAGTTCTTC.

The chain links TRBV4-1 to TRBJ1-3; D remains unclear. The CDR3 runs to 16 residues. From germline, CDR1 is MGHRA and CDR2 YSYEKL. Deletions cut 0 bases from V and 2 bases from J, with 11 bases between. The CDR3 nucleotides read TGCGCCAGCAGCCAAGATCTGCCCACAACTGGAAACACCATATATTTT. Its translation: CASSQDLPTTGNTIYF.

The genes are TRBV5-6 and TRBJ2-7; tentative D call: TRBD1 (5 bases). The CDR3 spans 15 residues. Between the trimmed V and J ends, which lost 4 bases and 2 bases, there was a span of 16 bases. Germline-derived CDR1 and CDR2 are SGHDT and YYEEEE. The CDR3 here is CASSPRTGEPYEQYF. For the CDR3, the DNA is TGTGCCAGCAGCCCACGCACAGGTGAGCCCTACGAGCAGTACTTC.

The chain joins TRBV15 to TRBJ2-3, with 10 bases identical to TRBD1. With 0 bases clipped from V and 6 bases from J, the junction kept 9 bases outside the gene matches. The V gene's germline CDR1 is LNHNV and CDR2 YYDKDF (reference sequence). The CDR3 sequence is 17 residues long. The CDR3: CATSREGAGTGVDTQYF. The CDR3, as DNA: TGTGCCACCAGCAGAGAAGGGGCCGGGACAGGGGTCGATACGCAGTATTTT.

The chain joins TRBV2 to TRBJ1-6; the D is unclear. Trimming pared 1 base from V and 7 bases from J, leaving 8 bases between. Looked up from germline, CDR1 is SNHLY and CDR2 is FYNNEI. The CDR3 loop spans 14 amino acids. The CDR3 region has the DNA TGTGCCAGCAGTGAAGGTCCACGGAATTCACCCCTCCACTTT. Its protein product is CASSEGPRNSPLHF.

V usage is TRBV28 and J usage is TRBJ1-2; TRBD1 is a possible D gene (5 bases). Germline CDR1 MDHEN, CDR2 SYDVKM. Between the trimmed V and J ends, which lost 2 bases and 4 bases, there was a span of 8 bases. The CDR3 contains 13 residues. Here the CDR3 DNA reads TGTGCCAGCAGTTTAGGGAGGGGCTATGGCTACACCTTC. Its translation: CASSLGRGYGYTF.

The chain combines TRBV18 with TRBJ1-1; no definite D call. The V gene's germline CDR1 is KGHSH and CDR2 LQKENI. V gave up 5 bases and J gave up 1 base, with 11 bases separating them. The CDR3 contains 14 residues. The CDR3 coding sequence is TGTGCCAGCTCAGCCTCCCGAGGGAACACTGAAGCTTTCTTT. Translation: CASSASRGNTEAFF.

This clone was counted a few times. This chain links TRBV2 with TRBJ2-2; 7 positions match TRBD2. The V and J ends lost 3 bases and 6 bases, in that order; junction bases with no gene match: 4. The CDR3 covers 14 residues. Germline CDR1 reads SNHLY; CDR2 reads FYNNEI. The CDR3 bases are TGTGCCAGCAGTGAGGGACTATATCCCGGGGAGCTGTTTTTT. This translates into CASSEGLYPGELFF. The full variable domain, in which reference TRBV2 and TRBJ2-2 provide the parts outside the CDR3, is EPEVTQTPSHQVTQMGQEVILRCVPISNHLYFYWYRQILGQKVEFLVSFYNNEISEKSEIFDDQFSVERPDGSNFTLKIRSTKLEDSAMYFCASSEGLYPGELFFGEGSRLTVL.

The chain has TRBV2 and TRBJ1-6; perhaps TRBD1 as D (6 bases). The CDR3 runs 13 residues. V lost 8 bases and J 8 bases, leaving 13 bases between the germline ends. Germline CDR1 reads SNHLY; CDR2 reads FYNNEI. The DNA for the CDR3 is TGTGCCAGCGGGGGCAGCCCGTATTCACCCCTCCACTTT. Translating it yields CASGGSPYSPLHF.

This chain joins TRBV24-1 and TRBJ2-5, with TRBD2 as a possible D gene (6 bases). The CDR3 has 13 residues. V lost 8 bases and J 5 bases, leaving 14 bases between the germline ends. Germline CDR1 is KGHDR and CDR2 is SFDVKD. The CDR3 spells CATTPGVLETQYF. In nucleotides, the CDR3 is TGTGCCACCACCCCGGGGGTTTTGGAGACCCAGTACTTC.

This chain joins TRBV6-5 and TRBJ1-6; the D gene is possibly TRBD1 (6 bases). The V gene's germline CDR1 is MNHEY and CDR2 SVGAGI. The CDR3 length is 16 residues. The V end was cut by 3 bases, the J end by 5 bases, with 14 bases between. The CDR3 coding sequence is TGTGCCAGCAGTTATTTGGCAGGACAGAATAATTCACCCCTCCACTTT. Encoded protein: CASSYLAGQNNSPLHF.

The chain joins TRBV28 to TRBJ1-5; the D gene is possibly TRBD1 (5 bases). In germline, CDR1 is MDHEN, CDR2 SYDVKM. This CDR3 contains 13 residues. Trimming stripped 7 bases from V and 3 bases from J, with 10 bases between. This CDR3 reads CASIRQHNQPQHF. DNA of the CDR3: TGTGCCAGCATACGACAGCACAATCAGCCCCAGCATTTT.

The V and J genes are TRBV6-5 and TRBJ1-2; tentatively, D is TRBD1 (6 bases). CDR1 and CDR2 (germline): MNHEY, SVGAGI. The CDR3 contains 15 residues. V gave up 6 bases and J gave up 4 bases, with 18 bases separating them. The CDR3 DNA reads as TGTGCCAGCAGGCCCGAGCCAGGGGAATCCTATGGCTACACCTTC. This sequence encodes CASRPEPGESYGYTF.

The genes are TRBV6-5 and TRBJ1-1; tentative D call: TRBD1 (5 bases). Germline-derived CDR1 and CDR2 are MNHEY and SVGAGI. With 5 bases removed from V and 0 bases from J, the gap between germline ends came to 10 bases. The CDR3 has 14 amino acids. CDR3 in amino acids: CASSPGQMNTEAFF. DNA of the CDR3: TGTGCCAGCAGTCCCGGACAAATGAACACTGAAGCTTTCTTT.